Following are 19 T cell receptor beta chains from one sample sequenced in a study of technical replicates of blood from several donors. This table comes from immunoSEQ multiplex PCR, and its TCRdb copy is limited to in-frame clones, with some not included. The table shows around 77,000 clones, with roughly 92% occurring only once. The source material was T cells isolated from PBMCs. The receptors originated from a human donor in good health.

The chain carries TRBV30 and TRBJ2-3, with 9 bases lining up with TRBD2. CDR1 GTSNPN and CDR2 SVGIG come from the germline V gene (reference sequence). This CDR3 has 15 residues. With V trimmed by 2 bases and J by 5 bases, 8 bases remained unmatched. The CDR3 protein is CAWSPGAGGGDTQYF. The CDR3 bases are TGTGCCTGGAGTCCCGGAGCGGGAGGCGGAGATACGCAGTATTTT.

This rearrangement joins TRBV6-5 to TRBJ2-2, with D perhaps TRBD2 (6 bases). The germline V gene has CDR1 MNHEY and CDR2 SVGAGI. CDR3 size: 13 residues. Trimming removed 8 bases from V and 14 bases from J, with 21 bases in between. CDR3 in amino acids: CASSYGGAMVLFF. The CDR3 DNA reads TGTGCCAGCTCATACGGGGGTGCGATGGTTCTGTTTTTT.

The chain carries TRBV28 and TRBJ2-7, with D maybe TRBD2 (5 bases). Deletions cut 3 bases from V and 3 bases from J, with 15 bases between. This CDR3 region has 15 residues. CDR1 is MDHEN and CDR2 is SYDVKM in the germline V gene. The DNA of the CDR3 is TGTGCCAGCAGTTTCAACGGGGTTTTAAGCTACGAGCAGTACTTC. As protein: CASSFNGVLSYEQYF.

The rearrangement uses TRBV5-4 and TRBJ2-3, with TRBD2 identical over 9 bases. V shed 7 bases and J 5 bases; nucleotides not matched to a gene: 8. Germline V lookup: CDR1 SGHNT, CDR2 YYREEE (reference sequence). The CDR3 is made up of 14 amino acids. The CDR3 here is CASYYSGSLDTQYF. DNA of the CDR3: TGTGCCAGCTATTATAGCGGGAGTTTAGATACGCAGTATTTT.

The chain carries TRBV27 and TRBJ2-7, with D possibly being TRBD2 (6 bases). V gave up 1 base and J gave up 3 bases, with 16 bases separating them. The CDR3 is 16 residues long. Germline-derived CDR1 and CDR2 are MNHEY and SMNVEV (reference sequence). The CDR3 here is CASSLFVGGKDYEQYF. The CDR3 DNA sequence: TGTGCCAGCAGTTTATTTGTTGGGGGGAAGGACTACGAGCAGTACTTC.

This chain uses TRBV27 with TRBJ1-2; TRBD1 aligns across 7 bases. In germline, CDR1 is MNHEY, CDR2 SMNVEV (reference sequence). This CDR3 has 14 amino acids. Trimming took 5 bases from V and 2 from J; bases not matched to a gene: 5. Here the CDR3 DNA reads TGTGCCAGCAGTACAGGGGTAGAGAACTATGGCTACACCTTC. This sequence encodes CASSTGVENYGYTF.

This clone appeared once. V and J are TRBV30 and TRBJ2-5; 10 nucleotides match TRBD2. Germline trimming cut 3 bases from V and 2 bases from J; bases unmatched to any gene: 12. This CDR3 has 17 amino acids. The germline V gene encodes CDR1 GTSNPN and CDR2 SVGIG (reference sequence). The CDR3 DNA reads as TGTGCCTGGAGCTCATGGGCTAGCGGGAGTGTTCAAGAGACCCAGTACTTC. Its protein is CAWSSWASGSVQETQYF.

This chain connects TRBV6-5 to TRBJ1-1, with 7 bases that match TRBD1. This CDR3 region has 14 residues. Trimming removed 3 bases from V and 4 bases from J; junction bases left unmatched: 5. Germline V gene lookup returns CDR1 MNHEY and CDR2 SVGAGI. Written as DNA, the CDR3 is TGTGCCAGCAGTTATAACAGGGGAGGCACTGAAGCTTTCTTT. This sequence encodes CASSYNRGGTEAFF.

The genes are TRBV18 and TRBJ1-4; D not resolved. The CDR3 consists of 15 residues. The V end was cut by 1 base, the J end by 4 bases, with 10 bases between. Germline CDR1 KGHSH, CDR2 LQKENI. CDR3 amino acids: CASSPQNAGNEKLFF. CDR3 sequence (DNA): TGTGCCAGCTCACCACAAAACGCGGGTAATGAAAAACTGTTTTTT.

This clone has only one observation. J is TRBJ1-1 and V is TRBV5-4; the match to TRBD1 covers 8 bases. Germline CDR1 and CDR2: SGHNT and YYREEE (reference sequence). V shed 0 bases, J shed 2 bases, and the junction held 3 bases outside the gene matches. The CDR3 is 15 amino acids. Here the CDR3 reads CASSLAGGGNTEAFF. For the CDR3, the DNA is TGTGCCAGCAGCTTGGCAGGGGGCGGAAACACTGAAGCTTTCTTT.

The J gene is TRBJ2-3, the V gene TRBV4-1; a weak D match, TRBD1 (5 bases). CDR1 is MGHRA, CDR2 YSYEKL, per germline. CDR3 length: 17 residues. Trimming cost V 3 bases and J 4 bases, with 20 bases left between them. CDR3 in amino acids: CASSQGPPQLWADTQYF. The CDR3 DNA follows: TGCGCCAGCAGCCAGGGGCCCCCACAATTATGGGCAGATACGCAGTATTTT.

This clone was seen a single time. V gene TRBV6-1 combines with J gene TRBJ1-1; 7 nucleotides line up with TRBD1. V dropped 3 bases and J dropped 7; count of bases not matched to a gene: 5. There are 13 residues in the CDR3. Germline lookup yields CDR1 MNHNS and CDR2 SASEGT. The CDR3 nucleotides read TGTGCCAGCAGTGAGAGAGGGACAGATGAAGCTTTCTTT. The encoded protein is CASSERGTDEAFF.

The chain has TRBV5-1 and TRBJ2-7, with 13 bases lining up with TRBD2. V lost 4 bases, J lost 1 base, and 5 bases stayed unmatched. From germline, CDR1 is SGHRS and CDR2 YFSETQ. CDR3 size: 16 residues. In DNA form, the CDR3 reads TGCGCCAGCAGCCCCGGGACTAGCGGGATTTCCTACGAGCAGTACTTC. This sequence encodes CASSPGTSGISYEQYF.

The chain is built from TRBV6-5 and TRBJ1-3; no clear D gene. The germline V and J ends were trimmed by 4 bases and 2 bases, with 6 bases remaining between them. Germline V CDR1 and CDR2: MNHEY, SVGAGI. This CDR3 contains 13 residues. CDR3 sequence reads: CASSSQTGNTIYF. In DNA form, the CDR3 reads TGTGCCAGCAGTTCACAAACTGGAAACACCATATATTTT.

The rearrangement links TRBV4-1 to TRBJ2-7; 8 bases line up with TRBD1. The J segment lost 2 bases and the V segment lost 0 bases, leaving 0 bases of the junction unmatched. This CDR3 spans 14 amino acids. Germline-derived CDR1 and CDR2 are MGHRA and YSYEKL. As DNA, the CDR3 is TGCGCCAGCAGCCAAGAGACAGGGGCCTACGAGCAGTACTTC. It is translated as CASSQETGAYEQYF.

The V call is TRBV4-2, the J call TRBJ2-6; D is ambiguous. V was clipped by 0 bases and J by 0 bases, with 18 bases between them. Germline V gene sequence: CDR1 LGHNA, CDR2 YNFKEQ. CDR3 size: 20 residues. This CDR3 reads CASSQEGWAPLDSGANVLTF. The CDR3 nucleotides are TGTGCCAGCAGCCAAGAAGGTTGGGCACCGTTGGACTCTGGGGCCAACGTCCTGACTTTC.

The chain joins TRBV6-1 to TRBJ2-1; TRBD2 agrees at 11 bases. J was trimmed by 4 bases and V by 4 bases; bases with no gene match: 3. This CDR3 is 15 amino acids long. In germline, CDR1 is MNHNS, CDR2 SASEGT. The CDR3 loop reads CASSVTSGTYNEQFF. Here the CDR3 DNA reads TGTGCCAGCAGTGTGACTAGCGGGACTTACAATGAGCAGTTCTTC.

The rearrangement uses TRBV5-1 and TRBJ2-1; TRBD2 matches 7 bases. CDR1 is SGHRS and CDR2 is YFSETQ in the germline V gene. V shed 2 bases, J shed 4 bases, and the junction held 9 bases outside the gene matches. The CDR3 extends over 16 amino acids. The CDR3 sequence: CASSFNQRDPYNEQFF. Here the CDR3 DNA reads TGCGCCAGCAGCTTCAATCAGCGGGATCCGTACAATGAGCAGTTCTTC.

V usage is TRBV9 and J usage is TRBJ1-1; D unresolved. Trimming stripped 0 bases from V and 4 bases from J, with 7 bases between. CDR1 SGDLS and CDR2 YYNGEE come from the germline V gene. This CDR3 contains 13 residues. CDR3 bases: TGTGCCAGCAGCGTAGGAGGTCGCACTGAAGCTTTCTTT. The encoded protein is CASSVGGRTEAFF.